The clone carrying this T cell receptor (beta chain) has just a few counts. The CDR3 is made up of 11 amino acids. The V gene lost 6 bases and the J gene lost 8 bases, with 10 bases spanning the gap. The germline CDR1 and CDR2 sequences are SQVTM and ANQGSEA. Some clones are missing from TCRdb's copy, which holds only in-frame ones; the method was immunoSEQ multiplex PCR. Of hundreds of thousands of clones in the sample, more than 65% were seen once. The data belong to a study of Tregs in tolerant kidney transplant recipients. Thawed PBMCs were FACS-sorted into unstimulated CD4+CD25+CD127- regulatory T cells, CD4+CD25- non-regulatory cells, CD4 and CD8 cells.

The sequence was collected from a human donor in good health. The sample taken for sequencing was CD4+ T cells from blood. The rearrangement uses TRBV29-1 and TRBJ1-4; D unresolved. DNA of the CDR3: TGCAGCGTCAACAATGACGAAAAACTGTTTTTT. Translating gives CSVNNDEKLFF. The whole variable domain, filled in from reference TRBV29-1 and TRBJ1-4, reads SAVISQKPSRDICQRGTSLTIQCQVDSQVTMMFWYRQQPGQSLTLIATANQGSEATYESGFVIDKFPISRPNLTFSTLTVSNMSPEDSSIYLCSVNNDEKLFFGSGTQLSVL.